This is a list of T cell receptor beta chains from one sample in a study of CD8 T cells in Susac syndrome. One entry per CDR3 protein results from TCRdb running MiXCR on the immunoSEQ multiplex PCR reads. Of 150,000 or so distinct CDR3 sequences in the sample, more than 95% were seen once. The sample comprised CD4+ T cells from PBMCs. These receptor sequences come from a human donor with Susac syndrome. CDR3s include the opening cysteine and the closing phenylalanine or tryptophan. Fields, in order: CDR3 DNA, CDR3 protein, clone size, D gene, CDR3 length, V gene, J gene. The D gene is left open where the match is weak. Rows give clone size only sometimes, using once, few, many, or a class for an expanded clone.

CDR3nt: TGTGCCAGCAGCCCCCCCGGGGTTGCCAAAAACATTCAGTACTTC
CDR3aa: CASSPPGVAKNIQYF
abundance: -
d_gene: -
len: 15
v_gene: TRBV3-1
j_gene: TRBJ2-4

CDR3nt: TGTGCCAGCCTTAGCGGGAAGTATGAGCAGTTCTTC
CDR3aa: CASLSGKYEQFF
abundance: -
d_gene: TRBD2
len: 12
v_gene: TRBV6-5
j_gene: TRBJ2-1

CDR3nt: TGTGCCAGCAGCGTAGATCTTGGAAGTCAGCCCCAGCATTTT
CDR3aa: CASSVDLGSQPQHF
abundance: -
d_gene: -
len: 14
v_gene: TRBV9
j_gene: TRBJ1-5

CDR3nt: TGTGCCACCAGCAGAGAAAGTGCAGAGTCTTATGGCTACACCTTC
CDR3aa: CATSRESAESYGYTF
abundance: once
d_gene: -
len: 15
v_gene: TRBV15
j_gene: TRBJ1-2

CDR3nt: TGTGCCAGCAGCTTAGAGGGACTCCCCTACAATGAGCAGTTCTTC
CDR3aa: CASSLEGLPYNEQFF
abundance: -
d_gene: -
len: 15
v_gene: TRBV7-3
j_gene: TRBJ2-1

CDR3nt: TGCAGTGCTAAGGGAAGCGGGAAAACTGGGGCCAACGTCCTGACTTTC
CDR3aa: CSAKGSGKTGANVLTF
abundance: -
d_gene: TRBD2
len: 16
v_gene: TRBV20-1
j_gene: TRBJ2-6

CDR3nt: TGTGCCAGCAGTGCGATGGGACGTTCCTACAATGAGCAGTTCTTC
CDR3aa: CASSAMGRSYNEQFF
abundance: -
d_gene: -
len: 15
v_gene: TRBV28
j_gene: TRBJ2-1

CDR3nt: TGTGCCAGCCTACTAGCGGGAGGCAATGAGCAGTTCTTC
CDR3aa: CASLLAGGNEQFF
abundance: -
d_gene: TRBD2
len: 13
v_gene: TRBV6-2/TRBV6-3
j_gene: TRBJ2-1

CDR3nt: TGTGCCAGCAGCTTGAACCTAGCGGACCCCTACGAGCAGTACTTC
CDR3aa: CASSLNLADPYEQYF
abundance: -
d_gene: TRBD2
len: 15
v_gene: TRBV5-4
j_gene: TRBJ2-7

CDR3nt: TGCGCCAGCAGCCAAGACCCCCTAGCTGCTGAGCAGTTCTTC
CDR3aa: CASSQDPLAAEQFF
abundance: -
d_gene: -
len: 14
v_gene: TRBV4-3
j_gene: TRBJ2-1

CDR3nt: TGTGCCAGCAGTTTACAGGGACAGGGTTGGGATACGCAGTATTTT
CDR3aa: CASSLQGQGWDTQYF
abundance: -
d_gene: TRBD1
len: 15
v_gene: TRBV27
j_gene: TRBJ2-3

CDR3nt: TGTGCCAGCAGCTCGGGAATAGCGGGGGTCAATGAGCAGTTCTTC
CDR3aa: CASSSGIAGVNEQFF
abundance: -
d_gene: TRBD2
len: 15
v_gene: TRBV7-9
j_gene: TRBJ2-1

CDR3nt: TGTGCCAGCAGATCGGGGGACAATGAGCAGTTCTTC
CDR3aa: CASRSGDNEQFF
abundance: -
d_gene: -
len: 12
v_gene: TRBV12-3/TRBV12-4
j_gene: TRBJ2-1

CDR3nt: TGCGCCAGCAGCTTGGTGAGGGGAACGGGGGAGCAGTACTTC
CDR3aa: CASSLVRGTGEQYF
abundance: -
d_gene: -
len: 14
v_gene: TRBV5-1
j_gene: TRBJ2-7

CDR3nt: TGCGCCAGCAGTCAAAGTGGGACAGAGAATGAAAAACTGTTTTTT
CDR3aa: CASSQSGTENEKLFF
abundance: once
d_gene: TRBD1
len: 15
v_gene: TRBV23-1
j_gene: TRBJ1-4

CDR3nt: TGTGCCAGTAGTATTACCCGGACAGGGGGCAATGAGCAGTTCTTC
CDR3aa: CASSITRTGGNEQFF
abundance: -
d_gene: TRBD1
len: 15
v_gene: TRBV19
j_gene: TRBJ2-1

CDR3nt: TGTGCCAGTAGTTCCATTGTCCAGCAGAGTACAGAGACCCAGTACTTC
CDR3aa: CASSSIVQQSTETQYF
abundance: -
d_gene: -
len: 16
v_gene: TRBV19
j_gene: TRBJ2-5

CDR3nt: TGTGCCAGCGGCCTTCCGGGACAGGTTTTTGGCTACACCTTC
CDR3aa: CASGLPGQVFGYTF
abundance: -
d_gene: TRBD1
len: 14
v_gene: TRBV27
j_gene: TRBJ1-2

CDR3nt: TGTGCCAGCAGTTTATCCCTAATAGGTGGCTACACCTTC
CDR3aa: CASSLSLIGGYTF
abundance: -
d_gene: -
len: 13
v_gene: TRBV28
j_gene: TRBJ1-2

CDR3nt: TGTGCCAGCAGCCCCGGACCCGGGTGGGAGACCCAGTACTTC
CDR3aa: CASSPGPGWETQYF
abundance: -
d_gene: -
len: 14
v_gene: TRBV9
j_gene: TRBJ2-5

CDR3nt: TGTGCCAGTAGTCCCACGGTTAGGGGGGACAATCAGCCCCAGCATTTT
CDR3aa: CASSPTVRGDNQPQHF
abundance: -
d_gene: -
len: 16
v_gene: TRBV19
j_gene: TRBJ1-5

CDR3nt: TGTGCCAGCAGTTTCGGGGCCTATGGCTACACCTTC
CDR3aa: CASSFGAYGYTF
abundance: -
d_gene: -
len: 12
v_gene: TRBV28
j_gene: TRBJ1-2

CDR3nt: TGTGCCAGCAGCTTAGCTCGCGCGGAGACCCAGTACTTC
CDR3aa: CASSLARAETQYF
abundance: -
d_gene: -
len: 13
v_gene: TRBV7-2
j_gene: TRBJ2-5

CDR3nt: TGCGCCAGCAGCGGCCAATTCGGAGGATATGGCTACACCTTC
CDR3aa: CASSGQFGGYGYTF
abundance: -
d_gene: -
len: 14
v_gene: TRBV4-3
j_gene: TRBJ1-2

CDR3nt: TGCGCCAGCTCAAGTGACGGGGGAACTTACAATGAGCAGTTCTTC
CDR3aa: CASSSDGGTYNEQFF
abundance: -
d_gene: -
len: 15
v_gene: TRBV4-3
j_gene: TRBJ2-1

CDR3nt: TGCAGCGTTGAAGCACACGGACAAGTCTATGGCTACACCTTC
CDR3aa: CSVEAHGQVYGYTF
abundance: -
d_gene: -
len: 14
v_gene: TRBV29-1
j_gene: TRBJ1-2

CDR3nt: TGTGCCAGCACCTCTAGCGGCAGAACCTACAATGAGCAGTTCTTC
CDR3aa: CASTSSGRTYNEQFF
abundance: -
d_gene: TRBD2
len: 15
v_gene: TRBV6-2/TRBV6-3
j_gene: TRBJ2-1

CDR3nt: TGTGCCACCAGTACCCTAGCGGGAGGGTCTTCCTACAATGAGCAGTTCTTC
CDR3aa: CATSTLAGGSSYNEQFF
abundance: once
d_gene: TRBD2
len: 17
v_gene: TRBV24-1
j_gene: TRBJ2-1

CDR3nt: TGCAGTGCAGAAGAAAGCGGGAGACGGGTCGGGGAGCTGTTTTTT
CDR3aa: CSAEESGRRVGELFF
abundance: -
d_gene: TRBD2
len: 15
v_gene: TRBV20-1
j_gene: TRBJ2-2

CDR3nt: TGTGCCGGACGATTGGGGAGCGCCGGGGAGCTGTTTTTT
CDR3aa: CAGRLGSAGELFF
abundance: -
d_gene: -
len: 13
v_gene: TRBV12-3/TRBV12-4
j_gene: TRBJ2-2

CDR3nt: TGTGCCTGGAGTGTACAGGGAAACACCATATATTTT
CDR3aa: CAWSVQGNTIYF
abundance: few
d_gene: -
len: 12
v_gene: TRBV30
j_gene: TRBJ1-3

CDR3nt: TGTGCCACCAGTGAGGGTCCCGTTAACTATGGCTACACCTTC
CDR3aa: CATSEGPVNYGYTF
abundance: -
d_gene: -
len: 14
v_gene: TRBV24-1
j_gene: TRBJ1-2

CDR3nt: TGTGCCAGCAGCTTAGAGGGGGGACGGCAGTTCTTC
CDR3aa: CASSLEGGRQFF
abundance: once
d_gene: -
len: 12
v_gene: TRBV7-9
j_gene: TRBJ2-1

CDR3nt: TGCGCCAGCAGCCAGACAGCTCCACCGAACACTGAAGCTTTCTTT
CDR3aa: CASSQTAPPNTEAFF
abundance: -
d_gene: -
len: 15
v_gene: TRBV5-1
j_gene: TRBJ1-1

CDR3nt: TGCAGCGTTGTATCGCCGGCAGGGAACTATGGCTACACCTTC
CDR3aa: CSVVSPAGNYGYTF
abundance: once
d_gene: -
len: 14
v_gene: TRBV29-1
j_gene: TRBJ1-2

CDR3nt: TGTGCCAGTTCCTTCCTAGCGAATGGGGCAGATACGCAGTATTTT
CDR3aa: CASSFLANGADTQYF
abundance: -
d_gene: -
len: 15
v_gene: TRBV27
j_gene: TRBJ2-3

CDR3nt: TGTGCCAGCAGCTTCAGCGGGGGGGCGACCGGGGAGCTGTTTTTT
CDR3aa: CASSFSGGATGELFF
abundance: -
d_gene: TRBD2
len: 15
v_gene: TRBV7-2
j_gene: TRBJ2-2

CDR3nt: TGCAGTGCTAGGGCACATTGGATCGGCCACTACGAGCAGTACTTC
CDR3aa: CSARAHWIGHYEQYF
abundance: -
d_gene: -
len: 15
v_gene: TRBV20-1
j_gene: TRBJ2-7

CDR3nt: TGTGCCAGCAGCAACACAGGGGGCTGGGATCAGCCCCAGCATTTT
CDR3aa: CASSNTGGWDQPQHF
abundance: -
d_gene: TRBD1
len: 15
v_gene: TRBV6-2/TRBV6-3
j_gene: TRBJ1-5

CDR3nt: TGTGCCAGTAGGAGGACTGCCAATTCCTATGGCTACACCTTC
CDR3aa: CASRRTANSYGYTF
abundance: -
d_gene: -
len: 14
v_gene: TRBV19
j_gene: TRBJ1-2

CDR3nt: TGCGCCAGCAGCCAAGTCTTGGGGTTCGGGTCCTACAATGAGCAGTTCTTC
CDR3aa: CASSQVLGFGSYNEQFF
abundance: once
d_gene: -
len: 17
v_gene: TRBV4-3
j_gene: TRBJ2-1

CDR3nt: TGCAGCGTTGAAGATCTGTCCTGGAGCTCCTACAATGAGCAGTTCTTC
CDR3aa: CSVEDLSWSSYNEQFF
abundance: -
d_gene: -
len: 16
v_gene: TRBV29-1
j_gene: TRBJ2-1

CDR3nt: TGTGCCAGCATCAGGCAGTTGGCCTACGAGCAGTACTTC
CDR3aa: CASIRQLAYEQYF
abundance: once
d_gene: -
len: 13
v_gene: TRBV2
j_gene: TRBJ2-7

CDR3nt: TGTGCCAGCAGTGAAGTACGAGGACACGGGTTGGAAGAGACCCAGTACTTC
CDR3aa: CASSEVRGHGLEETQYF
abundance: -
d_gene: -
len: 17
v_gene: TRBV25-1
j_gene: TRBJ2-5

CDR3nt: TGTGCCAGCAGCTCAGGAGTGGGGGCGGGGAGCACTGAAGCTTTCTTT
CDR3aa: CASSSGVGAGSTEAFF
abundance: -
d_gene: -
len: 16
v_gene: TRBV7-2
j_gene: TRBJ1-1

CDR3nt: TGTGCCAGCAGTTTTAGGGCTAGCACGTACAATGAGCAGTTCTTC
CDR3aa: CASSFRASTYNEQFF
abundance: -
d_gene: -
len: 15
v_gene: TRBV28
j_gene: TRBJ2-1

CDR3nt: TGTGCCAGCACCCGGGGTCGCGAGGAGACCCAGTACTTC
CDR3aa: CASTRGREETQYF
abundance: -
d_gene: -
len: 13
v_gene: TRBV28
j_gene: TRBJ2-5

CDR3nt: TGTGCCTGGAGTGGCCAGAACACCGGGGAGCTGTTTTTT
CDR3aa: CAWSGQNTGELFF
abundance: -
d_gene: -
len: 13
v_gene: TRBV30
j_gene: TRBJ2-2

CDR3nt: TGTGCCATCAGTGAAGGGTACGGTGGCTACACCTTC
CDR3aa: CAISEGYGGYTF
abundance: -
d_gene: -
len: 12
v_gene: TRBV10-3
j_gene: TRBJ1-2

CDR3nt: TGTGCCACCGGGGTTAAGACAGGGCCCTCCTACGAGCAGTACTTC
CDR3aa: CATGVKTGPSYEQYF
abundance: once
d_gene: TRBD1
len: 15
v_gene: TRBV15
j_gene: TRBJ2-7

CDR3nt: TGTGCCAGCACCAGGACAGACTCACTATACTATGGCTACACCTTC
CDR3aa: CASTRTDSLYYGYTF
abundance: -
d_gene: -
len: 15
v_gene: TRBV7-9
j_gene: TRBJ1-2

CDR3nt: TGTGCCAGCAGCCAAGATGGCGGGAGGACAGATACGCAGTATTTT
CDR3aa: CASSQDGGRTDTQYF
abundance: -
d_gene: TRBD2
len: 15
v_gene: TRBV14
j_gene: TRBJ2-3

CDR3nt: TGTGCCAGTATTCTACTCCCAGGACGCTCAACAGATACGCAGTATTTT
CDR3aa: CASILLPGRSTDTQYF
abundance: -
d_gene: -
len: 16
v_gene: TRBV12-3/TRBV12-4
j_gene: TRBJ2-3

CDR3nt: TGTGCCAGCTCACCACAAGGGGGGGCGCAGGGCGAGCAGTACTTC
CDR3aa: CASSPQGGAQGEQYF
abundance: -
d_gene: -
len: 15
v_gene: TRBV18
j_gene: TRBJ2-7

CDR3nt: TGTGCCAGCAGCCTGGACAGGGCATGGACCCAGTACTTC
CDR3aa: CASSLDRAWTQYF
abundance: -
d_gene: TRBD1
len: 13
v_gene: TRBV28
j_gene: TRBJ2-5

CDR3nt: TGCAGTGCCGCTTTCTGGGGGGACTACAATGAGCAGTTCTTC
CDR3aa: CSAAFWGDYNEQFF
abundance: -
d_gene: -
len: 14
v_gene: TRBV20-1
j_gene: TRBJ2-1

CDR3nt: TGTGCCAGCAGCTTAGGTGGAACTCATGGCACTGAAGCTTTCTTT
CDR3aa: CASSLGGTHGTEAFF
abundance: -
d_gene: -
len: 15
v_gene: TRBV7-9
j_gene: TRBJ1-1

CDR3nt: TGCGCCAGCACCCCCGGACAGGAAGATACGCAGTATTTT
CDR3aa: CASTPGQEDTQYF
abundance: -
d_gene: TRBD1
len: 13
v_gene: TRBV5-1
j_gene: TRBJ2-3

CDR3nt: TGTGCCAGCAGCCTCCTCGGAGGGGGGGCTTACAATGAGCAGTTCTTC
CDR3aa: CASSLLGGGAYNEQFF
abundance: -
d_gene: -
len: 16
v_gene: TRBV3-1
j_gene: TRBJ2-1

CDR3nt: TGCGCCAGCAGCCAAGTCCCGGGACAGGGATCGGAATATGGCTACACCTTC
CDR3aa: CASSQVPGQGSEYGYTF
abundance: -
d_gene: TRBD1
len: 17
v_gene: TRBV4-1
j_gene: TRBJ1-2